What follows are 32 T cell receptor beta chains derived from one specimen sequenced in a study of shared clonotypes between healthy human individuals. Generated by immunoSEQ multiplex PCR, the TCRdb table keeps only in-frame clones and is missing some. The sample includes over a million clones, approximately 78% of them seen just once. The sequencing input was memory CD4+ T cells from PBMCs. Subset noted: CD45RA-negative fraction. The receptor source for this set is a man aged 18 to 29 in good health. Some clones in this sample may be carry-over from other donors' samples.

The chain links TRBV11-3 to TRBJ1-1; 7 bases agree with TRBD1. Per germline, CDR1 SGHNT and CDR2 YENEEA. The junction had 7 bases not matched to a gene; V was cut back by 1 base and J by 11 bases. This CDR3 contains 13 residues. The chain's CDR3 is CASSLGGEDRAFF. The CDR3 DNA reads as TGTGCCAGCAGCTTAGGCGGGGAGGACAGGGCTTTCTTT.

CDR3 nucleotide sequence: TGCGCCAGCAGCTTGGCTGGACTAGCGAGAGCCTACGAGCAGTACTTC. It translates to CASSLAGLARAYEQYF. This sequence joins TRBV5-1 and TRBJ2-7; 9 bases are a match to TRBD2. V dropped 0 bases and J dropped 2; count of bases not matched to a gene: 6. The CDR3 loop spans 16 amino acids. CDR1 and CDR2 (germline): SGHRS, YFSETQ.

The chain carries TRBV30 and TRBJ1-5; 12 positions agree with TRBD1. The CDR3 runs 14 residues. V lost 5 bases to trimming and J lost 6 bases; unmatched junction nucleotides: 5. Per the germline V gene, CDR1 is GTSNPN and CDR2 is SVGIG (reference sequence). The CDR3 region is CAWAGTGGGQPQHF. The CDR3 region has the DNA TGTGCCTGGGCGGGGACAGGGGGCGGTCAGCCCCAGCATTTT.

This clone was seen only once. The rearrangement joins TRBV28 to TRBJ1-4; 7 bases line up with TRBD1. The CDR3 is made up of 14 amino acids. Germline-derived CDR1 and CDR2 are MDHEN and SYDVKM. J was trimmed by 5 bases and V by 7 bases; bases with no gene match: 7. The CDR3 sequence: CASTQGGANEKLFF. The CDR3 DNA is TGTGCCAGCACCCAGGGGGGCGCGAATGAAAAACTGTTTTTT.

This chain connects TRBV28 to TRBJ1-2; 10 positions match TRBD1. The CDR3 totals 14 residues. Germline V gene sequence: CDR1 MDHEN, CDR2 SYDVKM. The junction had 11 bases not matched to a gene; V was cut back by 4 bases and J by 12 bases. The CDR3 reads CASSSATGGASHTF. As DNA, the CDR3 is TGTGCCAGCAGTTCAGCGACAGGGGGCGCCAGCCACACCTTC.

V and J are TRBV7-6 and TRBJ2-2; TRBD1 matches 10 bases. Trimming cost V 3 bases and J 1 base; bases outside gene matches: 2. The CDR3 length is 16 residues. Germline values: CDR1 SGHVS, CDR2 FNYEAQ. In DNA, the CDR3 is TGTGCCAGCAGCTTGGGACAGGGGATGAACACCGGGGAGCTGTTTTTT. Its protein is CASSLGQGMNTGELFF.

V gene TRBV2 combines with J gene TRBJ1-5; D is possibly TRBD1 (5 bases). Trimming removed 7 bases from V and 2 bases from J, with 12 bases in between. CDR1 is SNHLY, CDR2 FYNNEI, per germline. The CDR3 has 14 amino acids. As DNA, the CDR3 is TGTGCCAGCACCCCAGAAGGGGGCAATCAGCCCCAGCATTTT. It encodes CASTPEGGNQPQHF.

V usage is TRBV9 and J usage is TRBJ2-3; maybe TRBD1 (5 bases). Deletions cut 4 bases from V and 2 bases from J, with 17 bases between. The CDR3 loop spans 16 amino acids. Germline V gives CDR1 SGDLS, CDR2 YYNGEE. CDR3 DNA: TGTGCCAGCAGCCTACAGGCGTGGGGCTTCACAGATACGCAGTATTTT. It codes for CASSLQAWGFTDTQYF.

The chain is built from TRBV10-2 and TRBJ2-1, with 8 bases that match TRBD2. With V trimmed by 4 bases and J by 9 bases, 8 bases remained unmatched. CDR3 size: 14 residues. From germline, CDR1 is WSHSY and CDR2 SAAADI. CDR3 amino acids: CASSVLAGRSEQFF. The CDR3, as DNA: TGCGCCAGCAGTGTGTTAGCGGGACGAAGTGAGCAGTTCTTC.

J is TRBJ2-3 and V is TRBV28; D uncertain. This CDR3 spans 12 amino acids. The germline gives CDR1 MDHEN, CDR2 SYDVKM. Deletions cut 5 bases from V and 7 bases from J, with 10 bases between. CDR3 loop: CASSTSVHTQYF. The DNA of the CDR3 is TGTGCCAGCAGTACCAGCGTCCATACGCAGTATTTT.

The rearrangement joins TRBV5-1 to TRBJ2-7; 7 bases match TRBD1. Trimming cost V 4 bases and J 5 bases; bases outside gene matches: 6. The germline gives CDR1 SGHRS, CDR2 YFSETQ. This CDR3 spans 13 amino acids. For the CDR3, the DNA is TGCGCCAGCAGCAAAGGGGGCACCAACGAGCAGTACTTC. This encodes CASSKGGTNEQYF. Complete variable domain (other parts from reference TRBV5-1 and TRBJ2-7): KAGVTQTPRYLIKTRGQQVTLSCSPISGHRSVSWYQQTPGQGLQFLFEYFSETQRNKGNFPGRFSGRQFSNSRSEMNVSTLELGDSALYLCASSKGGTNEQYFGPGTRLTVT.

This chain joins TRBV7-3 and TRBJ1-2; D is perhaps TRBD1 (5 bases). Looked up from germline, CDR1 is SGHTA and CDR2 is FQGTGA. This CDR3 is 14 amino acids long. V was cut by 5 bases and J by 8 bases, with 18 bases left in between. The CDR3 sequence is CASSRAPAQGGYTF. The DNA of the CDR3 is TGTGCCAGCAGCCGGGCCCCGGCGCAGGGAGGCTACACCTTC.

V and J are TRBV4-2 and TRBJ2-7; the D gene is possibly TRBD2 (6 bases). Germline assignment: CDR1 LGHNA and CDR2 YNFKEQ. This CDR3 region has 14 residues. Trimming pared 1 base from V and 2 bases from J, leaving 9 bases between. The CDR3 here is CASSQGRETYEQYF. The DNA of the CDR3 is TGTGCCAGCAGCCAAGGCCGGGAGACCTACGAGCAGTACTTC.

V is TRBV9 and J is TRBJ2-7; 9 bases align to TRBD2. CDR1 is SGDLS and CDR2 is YYNGEE in the germline V gene. The CDR3 runs 15 residues. With 4 bases clipped from V and 4 bases from J, the junction kept 9 bases outside the gene matches. CDR3 DNA sequence: TGTGCCAGCAGCCCCGATGCGGGAGGGATGTACGAGCAGTACTTC. Residues: CASSPDAGGMYEQYF.

V and J are TRBV6-6 and TRBJ2-5, with TRBD1 as a possible D gene (6 bases). This CDR3 comprises 12 residues. V lost 8 bases and J lost 2, with 9 bases in between. The germline V gene encodes CDR1 MNHNY and CDR2 SVGAGI (reference sequence). The CDR3 sequence is CASGQWQETQYF. The CDR3 DNA follows: TGTGCCAGCGGACAGTGGCAAGAGACCCAGTACTTC.

The rearrangement uses TRBV30 and TRBJ1-5, with D perhaps matching TRBD1 (6 bases). This CDR3 is 14 amino acids long. Germline assignment: CDR1 GTSNPN and CDR2 SVGIG (reference sequence). Between the trimmed V and J ends, which lost 1 base and 3 bases, there was a span of 10 bases. In DNA, the CDR3 is TGTGCCTGGAGTGGGGGGGCGGACAATCAGCCCCAGCATTTT. It encodes CAWSGGADNQPQHF.

The chain combines TRBV7-3 with TRBJ2-3; 12 bases are shared with TRBD2. The J segment lost 0 bases and the V segment lost 1 base, leaving 2 bases of the junction unmatched. This CDR3 has 17 amino acids. CDR1 SGHTA and CDR2 FQGTGA come from the germline V gene. The CDR3 protein is CASSLIGTSGSTDTQYF. The CDR3 coding sequence is TGTGCCAGCAGCTTAATTGGGACTAGCGGGAGCACAGATACGCAGTATTTT.

This clone was seen many times. The chain is built from TRBV4-2 and TRBJ1-1, with TRBD1 matching 9 bases. This CDR3 has 14 amino acids. J lost 8 bases, V lost 0 bases, and 4 bases had no gene match. Germline-derived CDR1 and CDR2 are LGHNA and YNFKEQ. The CDR3 DNA follows: TGTGCCAGCAGCCAAGAAACAGGGGGCGGGGAAGCTTTCTTT. It is translated as CASSQETGGGEAFF.

This chain connects TRBV18 to TRBJ2-2, with TRBD2 matching 11 bases. Germline V CDR1 and CDR2: KGHSH, LQKENI. V shed 5 bases, J shed 6 bases, and the junction held 5 bases outside the gene matches. This CDR3 comprises 15 residues. CDR3 DNA sequence: TGTGCCAGCTCAGTAGCGGGAGGGCCCGCCGGGGAGCTGTTTTTT. Encoded protein: CASSVAGGPAGELFF.

The chain joins TRBV28 to TRBJ1-4; no clear D gene. Trimming stripped 1 base from V and 11 bases from J, with 11 bases between. The V gene's germline CDR1 is MDHEN and CDR2 SYDVKM. This CDR3 contains 13 residues. CDR3 in amino acids: CASSLSVLGKLFF. As DNA, the CDR3 is TGTGCCAGCAGTTTATCTGTCTTGGGGAAACTGTTTTTT.

With respect to this clone: Its ends do not fully match the called genes, so a read error is possible. The genes are TRBV7-2 and TRBJ2-7, with 10 bases aligning to TRBD2. CDR1 SGHTA and CDR2 FQGNSA come from the germline V gene. This CDR3 comprises 15 residues. In DNA form, the CDR3 reads TGTGCCACCAGCTCGGCGCTAGCGGGAGTATACGAGCAGTACTTC. As protein: CATSSALAGVYEQYF. Combining the CDR3 with reference TRBV7-2 and TRBJ2-7 gives the whole variable domain GAGVSQSPSNKVTEKGKDVELRCDPISGHTALYWYRQSLGQGLEFLIYFQGNSAPDKSGLPSDRFSAERTGGSVSTLTIQRTQQEDSAVYLCATSSALAGVYEQYFGPGTRLTVT.

V gene TRBV6-5 combines with J gene TRBJ2-7; tentatively, D is TRBD1 (5 bases). The ends were cut back, 6 bases at V and 3 bases at J, with 12 bases in the middle. Germline-derived CDR1 and CDR2 are MNHEY and SVGAGI. The CDR3 sequence is 13 residues long. The CDR3, as DNA: TGTGCCAGCAGGGCCAGGGTGAACTACGAGCAGTACTTC. It encodes CASRARVNYEQYF.

This chain uses TRBV25-1 with TRBJ2-2, with D hard to call. Germline loops: CDR1 MGHDK, CDR2 SYGVNS. The germline V and J ends were trimmed by 5 bases and 5 bases, with 15 bases remaining between them. The CDR3 is 15 amino acids. The CDR3 sequence: CASSRTTTRTGELFF. The CDR3 nucleotides read TGTGCCAGCAGTAGAACCACGACGCGAACCGGGGAGCTGTTTTTT. Complete variable domain (other parts from reference TRBV25-1 and TRBJ2-2): EADIYQTPRYLVIGTGKKITLECSQTMGHDKMYWYQQDPGMELHLIHYSYGVNSTEKGDLSSESTVSRIRTEHFPLTLESARPSHTSQYLCASSRTTTRTGELFFGEGSRLTVL.

The chain is built from TRBV30 and TRBJ1-2, with D hard to call. Trimming stripped 0 bases from V and 5 bases from J, with 10 bases between. From germline, CDR1 is GTSNPN and CDR2 SVGIG (reference sequence). The CDR3 has 13 residues. CDR3 nucleotides: TGTGCCTGGAGTGTAGCGGGTTCGTATGGCTACACCTTC. It is translated as CAWSVAGSYGYTF.

This chain joins TRBV10-3 and TRBJ1-1, with 7 positions matching TRBD1. Trimming removed 7 bases from V and 5 bases from J; junction bases left unmatched: 13. From germline, CDR1 is ENHRY and CDR2 SYGVKD. This CDR3 comprises 15 residues. The CDR3 nucleotides read TGTGCCATCATGGAGGGGGCAGGGAGGGATACTGAAGCTTTCTTT. It codes for CAIMEGAGRDTEAFF.

CDR3 amino acids: CASSLEILAGVPEQYF. DNA of the CDR3: TGTGCCAGCAGCTTGGAAATACTAGCGGGAGTTCCCGAGCAGTACTTC. The chain carries TRBV7-2 and TRBJ2-7, with 11 positions matching TRBD2. The junction had 10 bases not matched to a gene; V was cut back by 3 bases and J by 6 bases. The length of the CDR3 is 16 residues. The germline CDR1 and CDR2 sequences are SGHTA and FQGNSA.

The J gene is TRBJ1-1, the V gene TRBV28; D not certain. Trimming pared 10 bases from V and 7 bases from J, leaving 19 bases between. CDR3 length equals 13 residues. Per the germline V gene, CDR1 is MDHEN and CDR2 is SYDVKM. The CDR3 region has the DNA TGTGCCACCACCTGGAGAGGGTATAGTGAAGCTTTCTTT. Translated, it gives CATTWRGYSEAFF.

This chain connects TRBV30 to TRBJ1-5, with TRBD1 identical over 8 bases. The V segment lost 2 bases and the J segment 7 bases; nucleotides outside the gene matches: 10. Germline V gives CDR1 GTSNPN, CDR2 SVGIG (reference sequence). The length of the CDR3 is 15 residues. The CDR3 bases are TGTGCCTGGAGTTTAGGGCAGGGGGCAGGGCAGCCCCAGCATTTT. This sequence encodes CAWSLGQGAGQPQHF.

This chain uses TRBV30 with TRBJ2-1, with 7 nucleotides matching TRBD2. V trimming: 1 base; J trimming: 0 bases; junction bases outside the gene matches: 3. CDR1 and CDR2 from the germline V gene are GTSNPN and SVGIG (reference sequence). The CDR3 is 15 residues long. For the CDR3, the DNA is TGTGCCTGGAGTGGCGGGAGCATCTCCTACAATGAGCAGTTCTTC. Translated: CAWSGGSISYNEQFF.

The chain combines TRBV5-6 with TRBJ2-3; D unresolved. The CDR3 contains 13 residues. Trimming removed 0 bases at V and 5 bases at J, with 7 bases between. Germline CDR1 and CDR2: SGHDT and YYEEEE. This chain's CDR3 is CASSLALLDTQYF. CDR3 nucleotides: TGTGCCAGCAGCTTGGCTCTCCTAGATACGCAGTATTTT.

The chain is built from TRBV15 and TRBJ2-5; D unclear. V was pared by 5 bases and J by 6 bases, with 22 bases between. Germline CDR1 LNHNV, CDR2 YYDKDF (reference sequence). This CDR3 has 16 residues. The CDR3 DNA reads as TGTGCCACCAGCCCTAATGTCGGCCCAATCTTACAGACCCAGTACTTC. Its translation: CATSPNVGPILQTQYF.

The chain employs TRBV15 and TRBJ1-3, with 7 positions matching TRBD1. The V gene end was trimmed by 8 bases and the J gene end by 1 base; junction bases not matched to a gene: 5. The CDR3 consists of 14 residues. CDR1 is LNHNV, CDR2 YYDKDF, per germline (reference sequence). CDR3 DNA: TGTGCCACCCGATCGACAGGGTCTGGAAACACCATATATTTT. This sequence encodes CATRSTGSGNTIYF.